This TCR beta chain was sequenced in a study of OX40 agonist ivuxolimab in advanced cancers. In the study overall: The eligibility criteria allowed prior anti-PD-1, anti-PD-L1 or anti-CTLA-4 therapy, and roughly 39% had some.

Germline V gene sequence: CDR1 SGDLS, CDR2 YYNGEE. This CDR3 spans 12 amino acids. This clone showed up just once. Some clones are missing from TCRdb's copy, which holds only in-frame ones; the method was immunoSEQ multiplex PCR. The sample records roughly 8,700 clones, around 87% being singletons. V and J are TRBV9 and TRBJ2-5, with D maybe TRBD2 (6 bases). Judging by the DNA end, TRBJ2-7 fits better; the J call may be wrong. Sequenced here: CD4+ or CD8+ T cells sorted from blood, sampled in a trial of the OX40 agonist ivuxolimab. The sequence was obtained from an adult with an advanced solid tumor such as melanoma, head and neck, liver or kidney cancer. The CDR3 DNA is TGTGCCAGCAGCGGAGGGACTCCCGAGCAGTACTTC. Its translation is CASSGGTPEQYF.